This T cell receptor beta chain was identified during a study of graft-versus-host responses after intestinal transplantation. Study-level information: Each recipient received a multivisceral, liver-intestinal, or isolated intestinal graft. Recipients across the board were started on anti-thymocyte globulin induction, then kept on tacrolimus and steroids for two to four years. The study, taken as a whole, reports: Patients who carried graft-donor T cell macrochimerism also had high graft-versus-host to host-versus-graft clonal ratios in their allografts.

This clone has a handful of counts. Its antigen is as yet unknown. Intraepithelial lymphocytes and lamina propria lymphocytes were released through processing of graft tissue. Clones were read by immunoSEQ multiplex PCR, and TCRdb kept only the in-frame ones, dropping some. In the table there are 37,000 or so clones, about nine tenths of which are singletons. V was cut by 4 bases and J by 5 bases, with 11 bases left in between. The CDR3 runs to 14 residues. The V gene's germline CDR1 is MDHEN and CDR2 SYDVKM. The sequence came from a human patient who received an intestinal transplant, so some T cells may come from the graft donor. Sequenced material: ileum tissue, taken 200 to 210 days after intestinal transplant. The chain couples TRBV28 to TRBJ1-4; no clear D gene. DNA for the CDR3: TGTGCCAGCAGTTCCCGTCTATCGAATGAAAAACTGTTTTTT. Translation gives CASSSRLSNEKLFF. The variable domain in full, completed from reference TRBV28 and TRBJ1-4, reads DVKVTQSSRYLVKRTGEKVFLECVQDMDHENMFWYRQDPGLGLRLIYFSYDVKMKEKGDIPEGYSVSREKKERFSLILESASTNQTSMYLCASSSRLSNEKLFFGSGTQLSVL.